The clone carrying this TCR beta chain came up a few times. This sample is drawn from a study of cytomegalovirus exposure and HLA in healthy donors. Both 60 Vbeta primers and 13 Jbeta primers went into the PCR. The assay was immunoSEQ multiplex PCR, and TCRdb's table has in-frame clones only and misses some. The sample holds 100,000 or so clones, under 80% seen once. The CDR3 loop spans 13 amino acids. Unmatched junction bases numbered 6, after V lost 4 bases and J lost 7 bases. Germline assignment: CDR1 MGHRA and CDR2 YSYEKL. The chain links TRBV4-1 to TRBJ1-1; 7 bases agree with TRBD1. Material: PBMCs. The source of this sequence is a man aged 35 to 55 in good health and CMV-seronegative. The CDR3 sequence is CASSPQWTGEAFF. For the CDR3, the DNA is TGCGCCAGCAGCCCGCAGTGGACAGGTGAAGCTTTCTTT.